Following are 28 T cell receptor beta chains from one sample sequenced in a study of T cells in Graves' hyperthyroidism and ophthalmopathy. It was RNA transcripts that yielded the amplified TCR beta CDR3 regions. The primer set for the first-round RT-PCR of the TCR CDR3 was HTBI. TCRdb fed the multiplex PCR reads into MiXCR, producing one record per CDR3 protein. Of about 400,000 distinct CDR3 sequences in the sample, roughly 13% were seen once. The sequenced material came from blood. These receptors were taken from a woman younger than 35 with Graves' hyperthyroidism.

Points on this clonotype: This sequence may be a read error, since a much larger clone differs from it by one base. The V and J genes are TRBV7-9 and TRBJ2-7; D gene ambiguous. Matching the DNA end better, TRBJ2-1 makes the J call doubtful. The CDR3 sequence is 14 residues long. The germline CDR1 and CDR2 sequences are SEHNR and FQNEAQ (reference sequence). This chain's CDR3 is CASSLAQQSYEQFF. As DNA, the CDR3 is TGTGCCAGCAGCTTAGCACAGCAGTCCTACGAGCAGTTCTTC.

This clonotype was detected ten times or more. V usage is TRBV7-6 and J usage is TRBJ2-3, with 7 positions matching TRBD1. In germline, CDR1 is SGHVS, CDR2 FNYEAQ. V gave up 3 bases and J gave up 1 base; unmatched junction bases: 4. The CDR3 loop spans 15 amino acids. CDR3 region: CASSFSGQGTDTQYF. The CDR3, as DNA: TGTGCCAGCAGCTTCAGCGGACAGGGCACAGATACGCAGTATTTT.

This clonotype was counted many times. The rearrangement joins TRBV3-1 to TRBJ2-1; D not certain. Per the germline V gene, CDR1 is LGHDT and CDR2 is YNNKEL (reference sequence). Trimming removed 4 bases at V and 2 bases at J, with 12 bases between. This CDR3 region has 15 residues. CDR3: CASSPNLETYNEQFF. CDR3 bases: TGTGCCAGCAGCCCCAACCTGGAGACCTACAATGAGCAGTTCTTC.

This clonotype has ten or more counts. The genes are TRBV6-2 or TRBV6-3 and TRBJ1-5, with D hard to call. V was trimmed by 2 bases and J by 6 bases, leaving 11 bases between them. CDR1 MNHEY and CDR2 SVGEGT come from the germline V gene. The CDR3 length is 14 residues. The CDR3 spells CASSYPTWLQPQHF. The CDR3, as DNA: TGTGCCAGCAGTTACCCGACTTGGCTTCAGCCCCAGCATTTT.

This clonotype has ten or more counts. This chain's CDR3 is CVGGGTNYGYTF. Written as DNA, the CDR3 is TGTGTTGGAGGGGGGACTAACTATGGCTACACCTTC. The V and J genes are TRBV30 and TRBJ1-2; tentatively, D is TRBD1 (6 bases). Germline values: CDR1 GTSNPN, CDR2 SVGIG (reference sequence). This CDR3 is built from 12 residues.

Here the CDR3 reads CASSQEGPGGVQPQHF. CDR3 nucleotide sequence: TGTGCCAGCAGCCAAGAAGGCCCAGGGGGCGTTCAGCCCCAGCATTTT. This rearrangement joins TRBV7-2 to TRBJ1-5; 8 bases align to TRBD1. The J segment lost 6 bases and the V segment lost 5 bases, leaving 12 bases of the junction unmatched. The CDR3 is 16 amino acids. The germline V gene has CDR1 SGHTA and CDR2 FQGNSA.

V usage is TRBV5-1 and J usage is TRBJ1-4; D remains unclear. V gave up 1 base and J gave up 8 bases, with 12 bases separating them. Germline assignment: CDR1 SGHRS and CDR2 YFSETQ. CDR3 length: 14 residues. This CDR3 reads CASSLLGVGEKLFF. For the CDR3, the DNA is TGCGCCAGCAGCTTGCTCGGGGTTGGAGAAAAACTGTTTTTT.

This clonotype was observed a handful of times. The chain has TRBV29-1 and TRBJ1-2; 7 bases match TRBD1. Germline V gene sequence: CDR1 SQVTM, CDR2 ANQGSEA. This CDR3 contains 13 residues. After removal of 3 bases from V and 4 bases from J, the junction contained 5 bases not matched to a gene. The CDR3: CSVEGGQSYGYTF. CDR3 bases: TGCAGCGTTGAGGGGGGACAGAGCTATGGCTACACCTTC.

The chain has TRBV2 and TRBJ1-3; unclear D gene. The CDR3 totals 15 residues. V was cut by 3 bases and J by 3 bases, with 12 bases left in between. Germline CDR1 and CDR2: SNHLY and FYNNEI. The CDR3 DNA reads TGTGCCAGCAGTGACAGATCACTGATTGGAAACACCATATATTTT. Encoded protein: CASSDRSLIGNTIYF.

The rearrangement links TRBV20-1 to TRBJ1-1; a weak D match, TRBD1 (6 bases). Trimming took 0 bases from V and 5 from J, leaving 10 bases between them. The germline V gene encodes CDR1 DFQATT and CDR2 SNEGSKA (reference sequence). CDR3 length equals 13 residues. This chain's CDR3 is CSARDRGETEAFF. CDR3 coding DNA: TGCAGTGCTAGAGATAGGGGGGAGACTGAAGCTTTCTTT.

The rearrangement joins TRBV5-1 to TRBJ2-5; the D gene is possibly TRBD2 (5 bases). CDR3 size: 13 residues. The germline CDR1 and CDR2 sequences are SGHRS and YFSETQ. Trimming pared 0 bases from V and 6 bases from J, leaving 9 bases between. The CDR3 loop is CASSLEQRQTQYF. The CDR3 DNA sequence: TGCGCCAGCAGCTTGGAACAGCGGCAGACCCAGTACTTC.

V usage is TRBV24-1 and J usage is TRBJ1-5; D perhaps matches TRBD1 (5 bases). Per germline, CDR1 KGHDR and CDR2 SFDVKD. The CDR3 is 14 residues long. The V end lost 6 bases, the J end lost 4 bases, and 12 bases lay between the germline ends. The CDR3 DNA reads TGTGCCACCAGTCCACGGACAACGAATCAGCCCCAGCATTTT. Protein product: CATSPRTTNQPQHF.

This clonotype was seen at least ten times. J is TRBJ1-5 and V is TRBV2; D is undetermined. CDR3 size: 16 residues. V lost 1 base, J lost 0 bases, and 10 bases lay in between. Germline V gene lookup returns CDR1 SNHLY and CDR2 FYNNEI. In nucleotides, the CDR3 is TGTGCCAGCAGTGAAGATGGCAGATTTAGCAATCAGCCCCAGCATTTT. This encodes CASSEDGRFSNQPQHF.

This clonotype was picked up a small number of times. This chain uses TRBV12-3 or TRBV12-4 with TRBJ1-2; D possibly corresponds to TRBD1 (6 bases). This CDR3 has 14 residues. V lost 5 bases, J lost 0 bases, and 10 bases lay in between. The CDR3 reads CASSRTASNYGYTF. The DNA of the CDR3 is TGTGCCAGCAGTCGGACAGCTTCTAACTATGGCTACACCTTC.

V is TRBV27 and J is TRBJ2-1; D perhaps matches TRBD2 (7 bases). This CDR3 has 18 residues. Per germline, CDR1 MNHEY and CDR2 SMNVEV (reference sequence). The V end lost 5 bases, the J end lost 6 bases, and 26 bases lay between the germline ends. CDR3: CASSPYYLGGRGSNEQFF. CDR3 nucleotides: TGTGCCAGCAGTCCTTACTACCTCGGTGGGAGGGGGAGCAATGAGCAGTTCTTC.

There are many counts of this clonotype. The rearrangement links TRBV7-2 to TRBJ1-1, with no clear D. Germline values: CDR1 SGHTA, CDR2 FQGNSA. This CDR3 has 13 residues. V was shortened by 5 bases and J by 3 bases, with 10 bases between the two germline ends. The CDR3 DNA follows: TGTGCCAGCAGCAAGGGCGCCGACACTGAAGCTTTCTTT. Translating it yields CASSKGADTEAFF.

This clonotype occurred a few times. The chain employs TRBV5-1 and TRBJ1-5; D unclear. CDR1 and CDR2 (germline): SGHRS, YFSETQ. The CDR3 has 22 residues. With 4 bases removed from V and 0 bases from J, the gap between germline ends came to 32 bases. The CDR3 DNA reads TGCGCCAGCAGCCCAGGTTTGCAAGGACCCTCTCCGCCAGATGGTAGCAATCAGCCCCAGCATTTT. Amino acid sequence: CASSPGLQGPSPPDGSNQPQHF. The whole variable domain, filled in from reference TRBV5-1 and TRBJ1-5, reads KAGVTQTPRYLIKTRGQQVTLSCSPISGHRSVSWYQQTPGQGLQFLFEYFSETQRNKGNFPGRFSGRQFSNSRSEMNVSTLELGDSALYLCASSPGLQGPSPPDGSNQPQHFGDGTRLSIL.

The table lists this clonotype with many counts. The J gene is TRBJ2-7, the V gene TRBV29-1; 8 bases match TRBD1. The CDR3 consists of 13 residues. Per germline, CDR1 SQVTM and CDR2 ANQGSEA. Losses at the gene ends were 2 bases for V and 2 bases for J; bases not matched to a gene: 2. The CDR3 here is CSVERTGPYEQYF. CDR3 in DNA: TGCAGCGTTGAAAGGACAGGGCCCTACGAGCAGTACTTC.

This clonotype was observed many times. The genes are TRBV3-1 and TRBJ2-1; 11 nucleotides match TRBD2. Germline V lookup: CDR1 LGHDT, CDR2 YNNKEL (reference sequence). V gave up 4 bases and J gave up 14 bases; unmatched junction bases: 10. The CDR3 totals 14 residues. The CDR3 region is CASSLTTSGKNKFF. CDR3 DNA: TGTGCCAGCAGCCTCACGACTAGCGGGAAGAATAAGTTCTTC.

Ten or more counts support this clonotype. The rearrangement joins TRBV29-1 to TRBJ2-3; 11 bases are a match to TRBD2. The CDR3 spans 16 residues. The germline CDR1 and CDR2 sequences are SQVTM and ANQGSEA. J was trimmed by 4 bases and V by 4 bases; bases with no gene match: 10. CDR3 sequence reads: CSVALAGAGFSDTQYF. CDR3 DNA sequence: TGCAGCGTTGCACTAGCGGGAGCAGGGTTCTCAGATACGCAGTATTTT.

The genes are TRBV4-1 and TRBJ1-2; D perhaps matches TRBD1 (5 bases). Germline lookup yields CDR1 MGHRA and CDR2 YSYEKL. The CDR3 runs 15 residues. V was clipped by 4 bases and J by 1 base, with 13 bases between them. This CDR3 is CASSLIQAINYGYTF. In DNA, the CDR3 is TGCGCCAGCAGCCTCATACAGGCAATTAACTATGGCTACACCTTC.

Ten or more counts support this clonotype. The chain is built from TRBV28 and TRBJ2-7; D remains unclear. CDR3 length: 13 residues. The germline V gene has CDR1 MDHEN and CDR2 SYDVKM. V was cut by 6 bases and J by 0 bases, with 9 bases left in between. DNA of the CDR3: TGTGCCAGCAGCAAAAGCCTCTCCTACGAGCAGTACTTC. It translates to CASSKSLSYEQYF.

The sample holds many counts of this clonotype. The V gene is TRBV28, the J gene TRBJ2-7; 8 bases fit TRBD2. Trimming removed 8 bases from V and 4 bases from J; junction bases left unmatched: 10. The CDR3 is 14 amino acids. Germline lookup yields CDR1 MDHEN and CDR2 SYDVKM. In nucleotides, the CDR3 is TGTGCCAGCTCGGGGGGGGCTGGGGCATACGAGCAGTACTTC. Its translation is CASSGGAGAYEQYF.

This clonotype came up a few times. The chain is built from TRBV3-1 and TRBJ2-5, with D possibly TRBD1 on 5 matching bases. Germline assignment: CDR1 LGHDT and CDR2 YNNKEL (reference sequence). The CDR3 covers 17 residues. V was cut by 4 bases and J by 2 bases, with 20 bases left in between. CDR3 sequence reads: CASSPFIKRQKQETQYF. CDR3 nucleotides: TGTGCCAGCAGCCCGTTTATCAAGAGACAGAAACAAGAGACCCAGTACTTC.

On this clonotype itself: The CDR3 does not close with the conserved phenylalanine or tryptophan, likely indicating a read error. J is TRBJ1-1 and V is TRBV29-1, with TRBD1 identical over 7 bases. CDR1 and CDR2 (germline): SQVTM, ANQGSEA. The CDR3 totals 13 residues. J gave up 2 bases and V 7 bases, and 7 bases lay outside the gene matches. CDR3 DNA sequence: TGCAGCGGTGAGACAGGGATCAACACTGAAGCTTTCCTT. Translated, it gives CSGETGINTEAFL.

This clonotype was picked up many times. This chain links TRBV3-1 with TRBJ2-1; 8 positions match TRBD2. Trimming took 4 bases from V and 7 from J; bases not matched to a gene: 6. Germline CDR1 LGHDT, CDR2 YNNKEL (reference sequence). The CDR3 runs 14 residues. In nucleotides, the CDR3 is TGTGCCAGCAGCCCGGGACTAGTAAGTAATGAGCAGTTCTTC. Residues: CASSPGLVSNEQFF.

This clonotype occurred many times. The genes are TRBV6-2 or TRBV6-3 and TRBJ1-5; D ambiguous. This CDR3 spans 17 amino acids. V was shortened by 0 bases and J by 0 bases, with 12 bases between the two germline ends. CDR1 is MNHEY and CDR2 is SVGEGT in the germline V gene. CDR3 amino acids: CASSYSNLRISNQPQHF. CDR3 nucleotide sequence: TGTGCCAGCAGTTACTCAAACCTCAGGATTAGCAATCAGCCCCAGCATTTT.

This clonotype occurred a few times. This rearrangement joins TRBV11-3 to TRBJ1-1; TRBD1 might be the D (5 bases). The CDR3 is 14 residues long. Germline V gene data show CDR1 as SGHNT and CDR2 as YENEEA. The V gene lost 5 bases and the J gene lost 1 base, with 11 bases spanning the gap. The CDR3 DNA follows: TGTGCCAGCAGCGCCGATGGACAGAACACTGAAGCTTTCTTT. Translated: CASSADGQNTEAFF. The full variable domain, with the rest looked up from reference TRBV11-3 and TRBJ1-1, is EAGVVQSPRYKIIEKKQPVAFWCNPISGHNTLYWYLQNLGQGPELLIRYENEEAVDDSQLPKDRFSAERLKGVDSTLKIQPAELGDSAVYLCASSADGQNTEAFFGQGTRLTVV.